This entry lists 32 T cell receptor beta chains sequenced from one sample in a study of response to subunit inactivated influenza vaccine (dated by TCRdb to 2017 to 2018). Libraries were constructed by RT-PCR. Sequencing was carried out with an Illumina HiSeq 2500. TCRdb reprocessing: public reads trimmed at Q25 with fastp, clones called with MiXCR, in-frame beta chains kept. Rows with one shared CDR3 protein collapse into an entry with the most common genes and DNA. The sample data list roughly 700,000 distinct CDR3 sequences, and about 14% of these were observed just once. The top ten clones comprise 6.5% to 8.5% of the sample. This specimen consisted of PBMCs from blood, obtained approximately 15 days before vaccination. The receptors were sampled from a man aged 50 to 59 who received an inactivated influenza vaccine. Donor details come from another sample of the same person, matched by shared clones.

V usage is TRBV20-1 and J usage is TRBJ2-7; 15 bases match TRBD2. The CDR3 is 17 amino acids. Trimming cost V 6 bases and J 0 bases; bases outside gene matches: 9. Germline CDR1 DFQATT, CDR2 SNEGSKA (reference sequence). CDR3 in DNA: TGCAGTGCCCCCCCGGGACTAGCGGGGGGCCTCTCCTACGAGCAGTACTTC. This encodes CSAPPGLAGGLSYEQYF.

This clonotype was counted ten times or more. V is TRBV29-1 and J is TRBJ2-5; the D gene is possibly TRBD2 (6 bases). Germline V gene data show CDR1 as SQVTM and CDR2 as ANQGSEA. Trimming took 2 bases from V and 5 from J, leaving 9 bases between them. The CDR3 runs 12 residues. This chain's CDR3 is CSVERGGETQYF. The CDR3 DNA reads TGCAGCGTTGAACGGGGAGGCGAGACCCAGTACTTC.

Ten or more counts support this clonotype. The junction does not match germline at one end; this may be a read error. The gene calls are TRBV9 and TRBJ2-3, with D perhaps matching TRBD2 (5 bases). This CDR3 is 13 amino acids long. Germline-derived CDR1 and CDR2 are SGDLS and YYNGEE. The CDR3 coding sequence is TGTGCCAGTAGCGTGGCAGTCACAGATACGCAGTATTTT. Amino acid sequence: CASSVAVTDTQYF.

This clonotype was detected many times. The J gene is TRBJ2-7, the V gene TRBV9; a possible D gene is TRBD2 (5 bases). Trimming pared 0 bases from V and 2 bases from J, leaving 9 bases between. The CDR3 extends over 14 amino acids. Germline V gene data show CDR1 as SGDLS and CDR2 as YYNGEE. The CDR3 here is CASSVGSSPYEQYF. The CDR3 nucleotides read TGTGCCAGCAGCGTAGGTTCTAGCCCCTACGAGCAGTACTTC. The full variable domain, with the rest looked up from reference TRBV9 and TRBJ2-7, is DSGVTQTPKHLITATGQRVTLRCSPRSGDLSVYWYQQSLDQGLQFLIQYYNGEERAKGNILERFSAQQFPDLHSELNLSSLELGDSALYFCASSVGSSPYEQYFGPGTRLTVT.

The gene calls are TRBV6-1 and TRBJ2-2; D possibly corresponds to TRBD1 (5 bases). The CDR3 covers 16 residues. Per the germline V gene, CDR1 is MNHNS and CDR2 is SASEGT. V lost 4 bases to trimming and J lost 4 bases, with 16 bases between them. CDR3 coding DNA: TGTGCCAGCAGTGGTGTCGGGCAGGGCCCCACCGGGGAGCTGTTTTTT. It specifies CASSGVGQGPTGELFF.

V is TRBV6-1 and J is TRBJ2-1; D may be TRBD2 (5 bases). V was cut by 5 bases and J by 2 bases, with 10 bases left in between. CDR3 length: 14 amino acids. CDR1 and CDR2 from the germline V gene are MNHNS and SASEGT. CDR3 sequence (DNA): TGTGCCAGCAGTCTAGCCTCTGCCTACAATGAGCAGTTCTTC. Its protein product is CASSLASAYNEQFF.

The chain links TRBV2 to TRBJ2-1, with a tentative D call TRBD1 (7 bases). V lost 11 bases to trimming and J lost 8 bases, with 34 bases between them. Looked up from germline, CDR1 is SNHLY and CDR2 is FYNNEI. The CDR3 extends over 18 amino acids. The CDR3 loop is CAFRGRTVSGGEIYEQFF. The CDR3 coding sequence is TGTGCCTTCAGGGGGAGGACAGTTAGCGGAGGAGAAATCTATGAGCAGTTCTTC. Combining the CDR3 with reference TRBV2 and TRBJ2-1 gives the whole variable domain EPEVTQTPSHQVTQMGQEVILRCVPISNHLYFYWYRQILGQKVEFLVSFYNNEISEKSEIFDDQFSVERPDGSNFTLKIRSTKLEDSAMYFCAFRGRTVSGGEIYEQFFGPGTRLTVL.

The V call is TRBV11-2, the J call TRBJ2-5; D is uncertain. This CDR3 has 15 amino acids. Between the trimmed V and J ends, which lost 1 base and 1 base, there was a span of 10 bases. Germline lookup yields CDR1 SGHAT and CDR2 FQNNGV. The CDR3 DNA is TGTGCCAGCAGCTTAGGGCGGAGTATCCAAGAGACCCAGTACTTC. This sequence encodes CASSLGRSIQETQYF. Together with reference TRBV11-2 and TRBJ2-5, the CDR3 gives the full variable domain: EAGVAQSPRYKIIEKRQSVAFWCNPISGHATLYWYQQILGQGPKLLIQFQNNGVVDDSQLPKDRFSAERLKGVDSTLKIQPAKLEDSAVYLCASSLGRSIQETQYFGPGTRLLVL.

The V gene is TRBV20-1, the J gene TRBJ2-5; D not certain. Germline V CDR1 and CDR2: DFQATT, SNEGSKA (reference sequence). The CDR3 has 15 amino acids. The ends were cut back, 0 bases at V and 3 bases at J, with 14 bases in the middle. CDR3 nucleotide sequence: TGCAGTGCTAGAGATCGCTTTGGGGTAAAAGAGACCCAGTACTTC. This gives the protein CSARDRFGVKETQYF.

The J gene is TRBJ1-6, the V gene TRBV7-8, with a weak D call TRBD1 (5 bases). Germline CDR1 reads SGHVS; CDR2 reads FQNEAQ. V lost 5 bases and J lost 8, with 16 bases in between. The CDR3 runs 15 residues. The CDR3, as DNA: TGTGCCAGCAGCCTAAGGGGCAGGGTAGATTCACCCCTCCACTTT. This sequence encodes CASSLRGRVDSPLHF.

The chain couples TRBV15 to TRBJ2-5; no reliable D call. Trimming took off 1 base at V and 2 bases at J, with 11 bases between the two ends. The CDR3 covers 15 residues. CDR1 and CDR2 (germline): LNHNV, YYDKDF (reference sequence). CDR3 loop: CATSRGRAPQETQYF. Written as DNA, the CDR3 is TGTGCCACCAGCAGAGGAAGGGCTCCTCAAGAGACCCAGTACTTC.

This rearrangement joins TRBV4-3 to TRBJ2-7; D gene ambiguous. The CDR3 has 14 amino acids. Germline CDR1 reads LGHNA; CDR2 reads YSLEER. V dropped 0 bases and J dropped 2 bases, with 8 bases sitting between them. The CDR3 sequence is CASSQELRAYEQYF. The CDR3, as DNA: TGCGCCAGCAGCCAAGAATTAAGGGCCTACGAGCAGTACTTC.

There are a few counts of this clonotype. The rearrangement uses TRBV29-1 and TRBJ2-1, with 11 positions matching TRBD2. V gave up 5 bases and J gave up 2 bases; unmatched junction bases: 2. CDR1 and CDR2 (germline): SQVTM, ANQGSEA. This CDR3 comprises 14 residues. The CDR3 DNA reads TGCAGCGTTCCTAGCGGGAGGACCTACAATGAGCAGTTCTTC. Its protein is CSVPSGRTYNEQFF.

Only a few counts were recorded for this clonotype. Written as DNA, the CDR3 is TGTGCCAGCAGCACCCCCTATAGGGACAGGGGATTCGATGAGCAGTTCTTC. Translated, it gives CASSTPYRDRGFDEQFF. This chain connects TRBV28 to TRBJ2-1; TRBD1 agrees at 10 bases. V lost 6 bases, J lost 8 bases, and 16 bases stayed unmatched. This CDR3 spans 17 amino acids. Germline lookup yields CDR1 MDHEN and CDR2 SYDVKM.

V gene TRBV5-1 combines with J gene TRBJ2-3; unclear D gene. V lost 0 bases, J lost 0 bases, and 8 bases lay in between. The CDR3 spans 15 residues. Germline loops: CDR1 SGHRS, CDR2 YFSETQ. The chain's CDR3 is CASSLDLPSTDTQYF. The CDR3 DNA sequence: TGCGCCAGCAGCTTGGATCTTCCTAGCACAGATACGCAGTATTTT.

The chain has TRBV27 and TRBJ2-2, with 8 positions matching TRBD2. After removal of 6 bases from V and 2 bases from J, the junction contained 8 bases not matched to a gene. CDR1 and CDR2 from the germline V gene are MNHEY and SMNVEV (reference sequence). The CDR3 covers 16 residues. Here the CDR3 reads CASSQTLAVNTGELFF. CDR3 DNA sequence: TGTGCCAGCAGCCAGACACTAGCGGTCAACACCGGGGAGCTGTTTTTT.

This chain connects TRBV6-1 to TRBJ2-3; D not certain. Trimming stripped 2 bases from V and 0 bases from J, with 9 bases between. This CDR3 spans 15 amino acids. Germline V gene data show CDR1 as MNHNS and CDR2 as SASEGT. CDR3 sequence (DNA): TGTGCCAGCAGTGAATTTGGGCAGAGCACAGATACGCAGTATTTT. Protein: CASSEFGQSTDTQYF.

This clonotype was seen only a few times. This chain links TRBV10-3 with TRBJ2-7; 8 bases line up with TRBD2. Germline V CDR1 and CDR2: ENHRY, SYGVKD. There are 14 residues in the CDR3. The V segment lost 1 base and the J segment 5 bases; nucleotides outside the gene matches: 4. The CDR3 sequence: CAISELAGLDEQYF. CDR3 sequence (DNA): TGTGCCATCAGTGAGTTAGCGGGATTAGACGAGCAGTACTTC.

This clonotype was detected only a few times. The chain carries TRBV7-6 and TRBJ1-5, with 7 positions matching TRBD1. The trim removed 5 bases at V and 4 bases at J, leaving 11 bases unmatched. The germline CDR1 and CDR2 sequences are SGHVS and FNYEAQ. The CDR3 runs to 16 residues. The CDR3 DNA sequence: TGTGCCAGCAGCCCACGGATCGACAGGGCAAATCAGCCCCAGCATTTT. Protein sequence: CASSPRIDRANQPQHF.

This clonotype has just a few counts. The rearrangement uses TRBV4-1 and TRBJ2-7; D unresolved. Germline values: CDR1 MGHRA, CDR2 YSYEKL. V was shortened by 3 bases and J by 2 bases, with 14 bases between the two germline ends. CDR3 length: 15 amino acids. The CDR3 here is CASSHPAGSTYEQYF. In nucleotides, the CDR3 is TGCGCCAGCAGCCATCCGGCAGGTTCTACCTACGAGCAGTACTTC.

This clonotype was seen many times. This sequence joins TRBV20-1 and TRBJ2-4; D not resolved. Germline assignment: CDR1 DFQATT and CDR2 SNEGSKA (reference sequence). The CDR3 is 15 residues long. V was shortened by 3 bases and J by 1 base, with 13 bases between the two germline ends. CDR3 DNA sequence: TGCAGTGCTAGGCTCTCTAGTAGGGCCAAAAACATTCAGTACTTC. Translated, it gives CSARLSSRAKNIQYF.

CDR3 loop: CASSLDDSTYEQYF. The CDR3 DNA is TGTGCCAGCAGCTTAGACGACAGTACCTACGAGCAGTACTTC. The chain links TRBV7-9 to TRBJ2-7; D possibly corresponds to TRBD1 (5 bases). Germline CDR1 reads SEHNR; CDR2 reads FQNEAQ (reference sequence). The CDR3 extends over 14 amino acids. Trimming took off 1 base at V and 2 bases at J, with 9 bases between the two ends.

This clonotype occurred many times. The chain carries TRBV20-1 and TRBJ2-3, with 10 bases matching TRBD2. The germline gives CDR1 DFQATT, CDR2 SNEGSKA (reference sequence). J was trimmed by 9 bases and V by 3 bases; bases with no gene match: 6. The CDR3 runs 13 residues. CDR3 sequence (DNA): TGCAGTGCTAGTAGGGCTAGCGGGGGAACGCAGTATTTT. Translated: CSASRASGGTQYF.

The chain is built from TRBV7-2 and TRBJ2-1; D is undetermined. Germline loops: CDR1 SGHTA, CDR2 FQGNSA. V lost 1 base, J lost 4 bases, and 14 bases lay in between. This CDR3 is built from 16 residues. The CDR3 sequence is CASSLVASTIYNEQFF. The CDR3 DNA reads TGTGCCAGCAGCTTAGTGGCCTCCACGATTTACAATGAGCAGTTCTTC.

This CDR3 reads CASSLEVRETQYF. Written as DNA, the CDR3 is TGTGCCAGCAGCTTAGAAGTAAGGGAGACCCAGTACTTC. The chain joins TRBV7-9 to TRBJ2-5; no clear D. Trimming removed 1 base at V and 5 bases at J, with 8 bases between. This CDR3 has 13 amino acids. CDR1 is SEHNR, CDR2 FQNEAQ, per germline (reference sequence).

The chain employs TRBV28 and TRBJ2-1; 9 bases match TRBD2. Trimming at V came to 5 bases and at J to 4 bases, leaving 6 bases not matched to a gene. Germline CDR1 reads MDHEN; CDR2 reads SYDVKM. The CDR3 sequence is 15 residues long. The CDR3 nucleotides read TGTGCCAGCAGTCGAACTAGCGGGCATTACAATGAGCAGTTCTTC. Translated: CASSRTSGHYNEQFF.

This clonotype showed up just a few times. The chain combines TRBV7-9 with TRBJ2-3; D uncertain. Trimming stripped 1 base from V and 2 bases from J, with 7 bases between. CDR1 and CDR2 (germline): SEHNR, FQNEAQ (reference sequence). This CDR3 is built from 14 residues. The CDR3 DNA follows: TGTGCCAGCAGCTTAGACCAGTTCACAGATACGCAGTATTTT. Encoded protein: CASSLDQFTDTQYF.

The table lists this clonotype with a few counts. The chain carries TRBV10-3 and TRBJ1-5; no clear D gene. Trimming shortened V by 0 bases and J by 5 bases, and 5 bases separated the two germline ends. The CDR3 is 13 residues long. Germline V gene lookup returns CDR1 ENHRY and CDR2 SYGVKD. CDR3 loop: CAISESVDQPQHF. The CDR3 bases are TGTGCCATCAGTGAGTCTGTGGATCAGCCCCAGCATTTT.

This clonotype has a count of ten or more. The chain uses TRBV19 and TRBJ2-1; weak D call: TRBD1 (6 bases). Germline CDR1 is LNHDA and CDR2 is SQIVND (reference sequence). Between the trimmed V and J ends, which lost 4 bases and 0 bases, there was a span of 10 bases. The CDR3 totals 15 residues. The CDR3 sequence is CASSTGQSSYNEQFF. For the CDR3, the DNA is TGTGCCAGTAGTACCGGACAGTCCTCCTACAATGAGCAGTTCTTC.

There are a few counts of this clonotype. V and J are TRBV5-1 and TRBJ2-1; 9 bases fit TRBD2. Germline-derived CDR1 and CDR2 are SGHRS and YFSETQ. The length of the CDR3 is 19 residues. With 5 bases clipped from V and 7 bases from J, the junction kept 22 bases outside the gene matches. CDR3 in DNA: TGCGCCAGCAGTCGGGGGGGGCCGTCGGTGCGGGAGGGCCAGAATGAGCAGTTCTTC. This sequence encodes CASSRGGPSVREGQNEQFF.

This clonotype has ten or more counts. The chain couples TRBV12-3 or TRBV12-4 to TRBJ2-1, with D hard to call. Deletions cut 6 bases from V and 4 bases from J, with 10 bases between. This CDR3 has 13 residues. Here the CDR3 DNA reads TGTGCCAGCAGAAGAGGAGTATACAATGAGCAGTTCTTC. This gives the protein CASRRGVYNEQFF.

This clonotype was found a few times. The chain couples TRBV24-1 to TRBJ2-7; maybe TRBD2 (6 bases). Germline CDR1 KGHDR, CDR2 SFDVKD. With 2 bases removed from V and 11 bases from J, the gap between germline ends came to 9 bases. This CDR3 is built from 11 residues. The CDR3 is CATSDWRGEYF. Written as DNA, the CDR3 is TGTGCCACCAGTGATTGGCGCGGGGAGTACTTC.